This T cell receptor beta chain was sequenced for a study of cytomegalovirus exposure and HLA in healthy donors. PCR primers comprised 60 Vbeta and 13 Jbeta primers. Assay used: immunoSEQ multiplex PCR; TCRdb lists only in-frame clones, some missing. The sample shows fewer than 200,000 clones, 75% to 80% of them seen only once. The CDR3 runs to 14 residues. Germline V gene data show CDR1 as WSHSY and CDR2 as SAAADI. The ends were cut back, 5 bases at V and 5 bases at J, with 16 bases in the middle. With regard to this clone: Its cognate antigen is unknown.

The study's findings and limits: A later analysis associated 15,000 or so TCR beta sequences with HLA alleles at a 0.05 false discovery rate.

V gene TRBV10-2 combines with J gene TRBJ2-7, with D uncertain. The sequence derives from a woman aged 50 to 60 in good health and CMV-seropositive. Sequenced sample: PBMCs. The CDR3 loop reads CASSPTALINEQYF. Written as DNA, the CDR3 is TGCGCCAGCAGTCCTACCGCACTAATAAACGAGCAGTACTTC.